This T cell receptor (beta chain) was sequenced during a study of T cells in Graves' hyperthyroidism and ophthalmopathy. Diagnosis relied on clinical symptoms, serum thyroxine and TRAb, thyroid ultrasound and orbital computed tomography. Of note for this clonotype: The germline gene is not matched at one end of the junction; a read error may be the cause.

Using RNA transcripts as the source, TCR beta CDR3 regions were amplified. The study used the HTBI primer set for a first-round RT-PCR of the TCR CDR3. TCRdb itself ran the multiplex PCR reads through MiXCR, one entry per CDR3 protein. The table includes about 480,000 distinct CDR3 sequences, 13% to 15% detected once. The TCR originated in a woman between 18 and 30 years old with Graves' hyperthyroidism. Sequencing was done on a sample of blood.

In nucleotides, the CDR3 is TGTGCCAGTAGTCGTCACCCGAACACTGAAGCTCTCTTT. Translating gives CASSRHPNTEALF. V gene TRBV19 combines with J gene TRBJ1-1, with no clear D. This CDR3 is built from 13 residues. The germline CDR1 and CDR2 sequences are LNHDA and SQIVND (reference sequence).